These 18 T cell receptor beta chains share one sample of origin, sequenced in a study of Graves' ophthalmopathy and Graves' hyperthyroidism. Using RNA transcripts, the TCR beta CDR3 regions were amplified. HTBI primers primed a first-round RT-PCR, and a second-round multiplex PCR followed. TCRdb ran MiXCR on the multiplex PCR reads and lists one entry per CDR3 protein. The data hold roughly 500,000 distinct CDR3 sequences, with approximately 15% observed a single time. The sample was blood. The source of these receptors is a woman aged 25 to 39 with Graves' ophthalmopathy.

Many counts were recorded for this clonotype. The V call is TRBV12-5, the J call TRBJ1-6; D might be TRBD1 (5 bases). The germline V and J ends were trimmed by 1 base and 3 bases, with 10 bases remaining between them. The CDR3 is made up of 16 amino acids. Germline values: CDR1 LGHNT, CDR2 FRNRAP. CDR3 bases: TGTGCTAGTGGTTTGGCCACAGGTGACTATAATTCACCCCTCCACTTT. It is translated as CASGLATGDYNSPLHF. Looking up the rest from reference TRBV12-5 and TRBJ1-6 gives the full variable domain: DARVTQTPRHKVTEMGQEVTMRCQPILGHNTVFWYRQTMMQGLELLAYFRNRAPLDDSGMPKDRFSAEMPDATLATLKIQPSEPRDSAVYFCASGLATGDYNSPLHFGNGTRLTVT.

There are many counts of this clonotype. V is TRBV20-1 and J is TRBJ2-7; 7 bases line up with TRBD1. The germline V gene has CDR1 DFQATT and CDR2 SNEGSKA (reference sequence). The V and J ends lost 5 bases and 1 base, in that order; junction bases with no gene match: 2. The CDR3 consists of 12 residues. The CDR3 loop is CSAGQVSYEQYF. For the CDR3, the DNA is TGCAGTGCTGGACAGGTTTCCTACGAGCAGTACTTC.

Only a few counts were recorded for this clonotype. This chain links TRBV3-1 with TRBJ2-7; D possibly corresponds to TRBD2 (6 bases). Germline CDR1 LGHDT, CDR2 YNNKEL (reference sequence). This CDR3 is 15 amino acids long. V dropped 3 bases and J dropped 4 bases, with 16 bases sitting between them. CDR3 DNA sequence: TGTGCCAGCAGCCAGGGCCGCTGGCGGGGATACGAGCAGTACTTC. This gives the protein CASSQGRWRGYEQYF.

This clonotype was seen ten or more times. CDR3 DNA: TGCAGCGTGGCCGACAGGGGCTATGGCTACACCTTC. This gives the protein CSVADRGYGYTF. This rearrangement joins TRBV29-1 to TRBJ1-2; 8 bases line up with TRBD1. The CDR3 consists of 12 residues. Germline assignment: CDR1 SQVTM and CDR2 ANQGSEA. With 6 bases clipped from V and 4 bases from J, the junction kept 4 bases outside the gene matches. Together with reference TRBV29-1 and TRBJ1-2, the CDR3 gives the full variable domain: SAVISQKPSRDICQRGTSLTIQCQVDSQVTMMFWYRQQPGQSLTLIATANQGSEATYESGFVIDKFPISRPNLTFSTLTVSNMSPEDSSIYLCSVADRGYGYTFGSGTRLTVV.

This clonotype was counted ten times or more. J is TRBJ2-5 and V is TRBV29-1; 10 bases line up with TRBD2. CDR1 is SQVTM, CDR2 ANQGSEA, per germline. This CDR3 spans 13 amino acids. Losses at the gene ends were 5 bases for V and 3 bases for J; bases not matched to a gene: 3. The CDR3 protein is CSVRAGGKETQYF. CDR3 in DNA: TGCAGCGTTCGAGCGGGGGGGAAAGAGACCCAGTACTTC. The variable domain in full, completed from reference TRBV29-1 and TRBJ2-5, reads SAVISQKPSRDICQRGTSLTIQCQVDSQVTMMFWYRQQPGQSLTLIATANQGSEATYESGFVIDKFPISRPNLTFSTLTVSNMSPEDSSIYLCSVRAGGKETQYFGPGTRLLVL.

There are many counts of this clonotype. The V and J genes are TRBV19 and TRBJ1-1; perhaps TRBD1 as D (6 bases). V lost 5 bases to trimming and J lost 1 base, with 11 bases between them. Germline V gene sequence: CDR1 LNHDA, CDR2 SQIVND (reference sequence). The CDR3 has 14 amino acids. CDR3 residues: CASSALTGNTEAFF. The CDR3 nucleotides read TGTGCCAGTAGTGCCCTGACAGGGAACACTGAAGCTTTCTTT.

This clonotype came up many times. The chain employs TRBV11-2 and TRBJ1-1, with D unresolved. V dropped 5 bases and J dropped 1 base, with 11 bases sitting between them. The CDR3 is 14 residues long. The germline CDR1 and CDR2 sequences are SGHAT and FQNNGV. The CDR3 reads CASSLTFQNTEAFF. In DNA, the CDR3 is TGTGCCAGCAGCCTGACATTCCAGAACACTGAAGCTTTCTTT.

In this sample, this clonotype turned up many times. This chain connects TRBV27 to TRBJ1-1, with TRBD1 identical over 8 bases. The CDR3 loop spans 15 amino acids. Germline V CDR1 and CDR2: MNHEY, SMNVEV (reference sequence). Losses at the gene ends were 9 bases for V and 3 bases for J; bases not matched to a gene: 12. DNA of the CDR3: TGTGCCAGAGGGGCCACCGACAGGGGCTACACTGAAGCTTTCTTT. Its translation is CARGATDRGYTEAFF.

This clonotype was observed many times. V is TRBV20-1 and J is TRBJ2-2; 8 bases fit TRBD2. In germline, CDR1 is DFQATT, CDR2 SNEGSKA (reference sequence). The V gene end was trimmed by 6 bases and the J gene end by 6 bases; junction bases not matched to a gene: 9. CDR3 length equals 14 residues. The CDR3 nucleotides are TGCAGTGCCCGAGGGGCGGGGGGTCCCGGGGAGCTGTTTTTT. Protein sequence: CSARGAGGPGELFF.

This clonotype was recorded at least ten times. The DNA for the CDR3 is TGTGCCAGCTCACCCCGACGAAACAAGAACTACGAGCAGTACTTC. It translates to CASSPRRNKNYEQYF. This rearrangement joins TRBV18 to TRBJ2-7, with D unclear. V lost 3 bases and J lost 3, with 15 bases in between. The germline gives CDR1 KGHSH, CDR2 LQKENI. This CDR3 region has 15 residues.

This clonotype occurred many times. The chain has TRBV15 and TRBJ2-4, with unresolved D. Trimming stripped 3 bases from V and 0 bases from J, with 15 bases between. This CDR3 has 17 amino acids. Looked up from germline, CDR1 is LNHNV and CDR2 is YYDKDF (reference sequence). The CDR3 loop reads CATSSLEVPLAKNIQYF. In DNA, the CDR3 is TGTGCCACCAGCAGCTTAGAGGTACCTCTAGCCAAAAACATTCAGTACTTC.

This clonotype has a count of ten or more. J is TRBJ1-2 and V is TRBV12-3 or TRBV12-4; TRBD1 is a possible D gene (5 bases). The CDR3 spans 17 residues. V lost 2 bases and J lost 3, with 19 bases in between. CDR3 residues: CASSLKPGKVNYYGYTF. DNA of the CDR3: TGTGCCAGCAGTTTAAAACCAGGGAAGGTGAATTACTATGGCTACACCTTC.

The chain is built from TRBV4-1 and TRBJ2-2, with D maybe TRBD2 (5 bases). V was pared by 1 base and J by 3 bases, with 12 bases between. The CDR3 covers 16 residues. Germline V gene data show CDR1 as MGHRA and CDR2 as YSYEKL. CDR3 bases: TGCGCCAGCAGCCAAGGAAATGTCGGGGACACCGGGGAGCTGTTTTTT. This gives the protein CASSQGNVGDTGELFF.

V gene TRBV28 combines with J gene TRBJ2-1, with D perhaps matching TRBD2 (6 bases). Per the germline V gene, CDR1 is MDHEN and CDR2 is SYDVKM. The CDR3 is 17 amino acids. V lost 6 bases and J 4 bases, leaving 22 bases between the germline ends. Written as DNA, the CDR3 is TGTGCCAGCAGCCCAAATCGTGGAGGGGACTCATACAATGAGCAGTTCTTC. Translating gives CASSPNRGGDSYNEQFF.

This clonotype has a count of ten or more. The chain joins TRBV30 to TRBJ2-4; D gene uncertain. This CDR3 region has 13 residues. Germline V lookup: CDR1 GTSNPN, CDR2 SVGIG (reference sequence). V was trimmed by 0 bases and J by 9 bases, leaving 12 bases between them. The CDR3 region is CAWSVQSDGIQYF. The CDR3 coding sequence is TGTGCCTGGAGTGTACAGTCAGATGGCATTCAGTACTTC.

Many counts were recorded for this clonotype. The V call is TRBV2, the J call TRBJ2-5; D may be TRBD2 (5 bases). The germline gives CDR1 SNHLY, CDR2 FYNNEI. The CDR3 extends over 12 amino acids. The germline V and J ends were trimmed by 9 bases and 5 bases, with 13 bases remaining between them. CDR3 sequence reads: CASLEGWETQYF. CDR3 bases: TGTGCCAGTCTCGAGGGTTGGGAGACCCAGTACTTC.

The rearrangement uses TRBV28 and TRBJ1-1; D is unclear. Germline V gives CDR1 MDHEN, CDR2 SYDVKM. The CDR3 extends over 15 amino acids. V was clipped by 6 bases and J by 1 base, with 15 bases between them. CDR3 DNA: TGTGCCAGCAGACCACGGCAAAGCCCGAACACTGAAGCTTTCTTT. Protein sequence: CASRPRQSPNTEAFF.

The sample holds many counts of this clonotype. The chain joins TRBV30 to TRBJ1-1, with 9 positions matching TRBD1. V shed 0 bases, J shed 4 bases, and the junction held 9 bases outside the gene matches. The CDR3 sequence is 16 residues long. Germline values: CDR1 GTSNPN, CDR2 SVGIG (reference sequence). This CDR3 is CAWSVQTGGGSTEAFF. CDR3 DNA sequence: TGTGCCTGGAGTGTCCAAACAGGGGGCGGGAGCACTGAAGCTTTCTTT.